This section outlines one T cell receptor beta chain sequence together with its context. Its antigen is undetermined. The data were obtained in a study of radiation and T cells in renal cell carcinoma. Deletions cut 0 bases from V and 3 bases from J, with 7 bases between. Germline CDR1 reads MGHDK; CDR2 reads SYGVNS. There are 14 residues in the CDR3. Sequencing used immunoSEQ multiplex PCR; TCRdb keeps in-frame clones, though not all of them. The table lists approximately 14,000 clones, around three fifths of them singletons. Regarding the study as a whole: Compared with controls, irradiated tumors showed greater TCR clonality. From baseline, blood top tumor clonotypes peaked at 2 weeks post-radiation.

Noted treatment: 15 Gy SBRT to primary tumor, nephrectomy 4 weeks later. Nephrectomy followed 15 Gy stereotactic body radiation by 4 weeks. Clear cell pathology was present in this patient's renal cell carcinoma. The receptor was isolated from a woman in her 70s with renal cell carcinoma. The sequences come from tumor tissue, collected from a patient whose treatment included radiotherapy and nephrectomy. The chain links TRBV25-1 to TRBJ2-3; weak D call: TRBD1 (5 bases). CDR3 sequence: CASSEYRDTDTQYF. The CDR3 bases are TGTGCCAGCAGTGAATACAGGGATACAGATACGCAGTATTTT.